The rows below give T cell receptor beta chains drawn from one sample of a study of blood T cell repertoires in COVID-19. The table came from immunoSEQ multiplex PCR; TCRdb's copy has only in-frame clones and leaves some out. The sample carries 200,000 to 250,000 clones, 84% recorded once. Material: peripheral blood. Every receptor here comes from a man in his thirties or forties with active or convalescent COVID-19. The CDR3 runs from the conserved cysteine through the conserved F or W. Fields, in order: clone size, D gene, V gene, J gene, CDR3 protein, CDR3 DNA. A D gene is named only where the DNA matches it firmly. Clone size, where shown, is once, few, many, or a class for clones that have expanded.

size: .; D: TRBD1; V: TRBV30; J: TRBJ1-6; CDR3: CAWSAGGSFLNSPLHF; DNA: TGTGCCTGGAGCGCAGGGGGCAGTTTCCTTAATTCACCCCTCCACTTT
size: .; D: .; V: TRBV14; J: TRBJ1-1; CDR3: CASSQVIGTKAFF; DNA: TGTGCCAGCAGCCAAGTAATCGGGACTAAAGCTTTCTTT
size: once; D: .; V: TRBV3-1/TRBV3-2; J: TRBJ2-5; CDR3: CASRPQGEETQYF; DNA: TGTGCCAGCAGACCACAGGGAGAGGAGACCCAGTACTTC
size: few; D: TRBD1; V: TRBV6-5; J: TRBJ1-5; CDR3: CASRGGASQPQHF; DNA: TGTGCCAGCCGAGGGGGCGCGTCTCAGCCCCAGCATTTT
size: .; D: TRBD1; V: TRBV18; J: TRBJ1-1; CDR3: CASSPLDLGGGGTEAFF; DNA: TGTGCCAGCTCACCACTCGACTTAGGGGGCGGAGGCACTGAAGCTTTCTTT
size: .; D: .; V: TRBV4-3; J: TRBJ1-1; CDR3: CASSQVGTGNTEAFF; DNA: TGCGCCAGCAGCCAAGTCGGGACTGGGAACACTGAAGCTTTCTTT
size: .; D: TRBD1; V: TRBV5-1; J: TRBJ1-2; CDR3: CASRSELDRGRGYTF; DNA: TGCGCCAGCAGATCCGAACTCGACAGGGGACGAGGCTACACCTTC
size: .; D: TRBD1; V: TRBV5-8; J: TRBJ2-7; CDR3: CASSRRDRAYEQYF; DNA: TGTGCCAGCAGCCGGAGGGACAGGGCCTACGAGCAGTACTTC
size: few; D: TRBD2; V: TRBV3-1/TRBV3-2; J: TRBJ2-5; CDR3: CASSQGTGLAEETQYF; DNA: TGTGCCAGCAGCCAAGGGACGGGACTAGCGGAAGAGACCCAGTACTTC
size: .; D: .; V: TRBV4-2; J: TRBJ2-1; CDR3: CASSQEDGGTHNEQFF; DNA: TGTGCCAGCAGCCAAGAGGACGGGGGGACACACAATGAGCAGTTCTTC
size: .; D: TRBD1; V: TRBV5-6; J: TRBJ1-2; CDR3: CASSLAPKTGAGGYTF; DNA: TGTGCCAGCAGCTTGGCGCCAAAGACAGGGGCTGGGGGCTACACCTTC
size: once; D: .; V: TRBV7-8; J: TRBJ1-5; CDR3: CASSLSGVNQPQHF; DNA: TGTGCCAGCAGCTTATCGGGGGTCAATCAGCCCCAGCATTTT
size: .; D: .; V: TRBV27; J: TRBJ1-6; CDR3: CASSPGTWDGSPLHF; DNA: TGTGCCAGCAGTCCCGGGACTTGGGATGGGTCACCCCTCCACTTT
size: .; D: .; V: TRBV28; J: TRBJ2-5; CDR3: CASSARRETQYF; DNA: TGTGCCAGCAGCGCCCGGAGAGAGACCCAGTACTTC
size: .; D: TRBD1; V: TRBV4-1; J: TRBJ2-7; CDR3: CASSQEQGQGVQYF; DNA: TGCGCCAGCAGCCAAGAACAGGGGCAAGGGGTGCAGTACTTC
size: .; D: TRBD1; V: TRBV28; J: TRBJ2-3; CDR3: CASRRTGADTQYF; DNA: TGTGCCAGCCGTCGGACAGGGGCAGATACGCAGTATTTT
size: .; D: .; V: TRBV4-3; J: TRBJ2-6; CDR3: CASSQALGSTGANVLTF; DNA: TGCGCCAGCAGCCAAGCATTAGGGAGCACTGGGGCCAACGTCCTGACTTTC
size: .; D: .; V: TRBV4-1; J: TRBJ2-3; CDR3: CASSRALGGGTDTQYF; DNA: TGCGCCAGCAGCCGGGCCTTAGGGGGGGGCACAGATACGCAGTATTTT